Below, 12 T cell receptor beta chains from the same sample are listed, as sequenced in a study of T-cell reconstitution after alpha-beta-depleted transplantation in children. Findings and limits, study-wide: T-cell counts and diversity at one year post-transplant came mainly from newly produced T cells.

Unique molecular identifiers were used in preparing the TCRbeta library. A single record per CDR3 protein comes from TCRdb applying MiXCR to the PCR reads. The repertoire holds about 300,000 distinct CDR3 sequences, with roughly 7.8% as singletons. These receptors are not linked to any known antigen. This sample comprised peripheral blood, obtained 360 days after TCRalphabeta/CD19-depleted stem cell transplant. The source of these receptors is a female patient between 2 and 10 years old who had a stem cell transplant for Fanconi anemia, so the T cells may come from the graft donor.

The chain recombines TRBV3-1 with TRBJ2-3; perhaps TRBD2 as D (5 bases). The germline V gene encodes CDR1 LGHDT and CDR2 YNNKEL (reference sequence). V gave up 0 bases and J gave up 2 bases, with 15 bases separating them. The CDR3 covers 17 residues. The DNA of the CDR3 is TGTGCCAGCAGCCAAGATTTAAGCGGAGAAATCACAGATACGCAGTATTTT. It is translated as CASSQDLSGEITDTQYF.

The V call is TRBV5-1, the J call TRBJ2-6; D is perhaps TRBD1 (5 bases). The germline V gene encodes CDR1 SGHRS and CDR2 YFSETQ. V was trimmed by 2 bases and J by 1 base, leaving 19 bases between them. This CDR3 is 19 amino acids long. Here the CDR3 reads CASSFPSRTPRSGANVLTF. The CDR3 DNA sequence: TGCGCCAGCAGCTTCCCCTCTCGGACACCCCGTTCTGGGGCCAACGTCCTGACTTTC.

This clonotype was found a few times. The chain links TRBV5-1 to TRBJ1-4, with 7 bases that match TRBD1. The CDR3 runs to 16 residues. The germline V gene encodes CDR1 SGHRS and CDR2 YFSETQ. The V gene end was trimmed by 5 bases and the J gene end by 7 bases; junction bases not matched to a gene: 14. This chain's CDR3 is CASSLALTGLGEKLFF. CDR3 sequence (DNA): TGCGCCAGCAGTCTTGCCCTGACAGGGTTGGGTGAAAAACTGTTTTTT.

This clonotype was observed at least ten times. As DNA, the CDR3 is TGCAGCGTCCTAGGAACAGCGGGGGCCCGCTACAATGAGCAGTTCTTC. It translates to CSVLGTAGARYNEQFF. V and J are TRBV29-1 and TRBJ2-1; TRBD2 matches 8 bases. V shed 6 bases, J shed 3 bases, and the junction held 13 bases outside the gene matches. CDR3 length: 16 residues. Germline-derived CDR1 and CDR2 are SQVTM and ANQGSEA.

Many counts were recorded for this clonotype. The chain combines TRBV29-1 with TRBJ1-2; 7 nucleotides align to TRBD1. Losses at the gene ends were 4 bases for V and 6 bases for J; bases not matched to a gene: 8. Germline CDR1 and CDR2: SQVTM and ANQGSEA. The CDR3 consists of 13 residues. In DNA, the CDR3 is TGCAGCGTTGTAGGACAGGAGTTCCATGGCTACACCTTC. The encoded protein is CSVVGQEFHGYTF.

The chain links TRBV7-4 to TRBJ1-5; possibly TRBD1 for D (5 bases). The CDR3 runs to 17 residues. V lost 2 bases and J lost 4, with 18 bases in between. The germline gives CDR1 SGHVT, CDR2 SQSDAQ. The CDR3 protein is CASSLKPLRDPNQPQHF. The CDR3 coding sequence is TGTGCCAGCAGCTTAAAACCCCTACGGGACCCAAATCAGCCCCAGCATTTT.

This sequence joins TRBV3-1 and TRBJ1-1; perhaps TRBD1 as D (5 bases). Trimming took off 6 bases at V and 6 bases at J, with 14 bases between the two ends. The CDR3 length is 13 residues. The germline V gene has CDR1 LGHDT and CDR2 YNNKEL (reference sequence). The CDR3 region is CASRPSGVPEAFF. For the CDR3, the DNA is TGTGCCAGCAGGCCCTCGGGGGTACCTGAAGCTTTCTTT.

A few counts support this clonotype. The chain uses TRBV6-2 or TRBV6-3 and TRBJ2-7, with TRBD2 matching 9 bases. V lost 6 bases to trimming and J lost 2 bases; unmatched junction nucleotides: 2. The CDR3 consists of 13 residues. The V gene's germline CDR1 is MNHEY and CDR2 SVGEGT. The CDR3 spells CASRTSGAYEQYF. CDR3 in DNA: TGTGCCAGCAGGACTAGCGGAGCCTACGAGCAGTACTTC.

The chain employs TRBV3-1 and TRBJ2-7; unclear D gene. There are 15 residues in the CDR3. Trimming stripped 0 bases from V and 0 bases from J, with 9 bases between. The germline V gene has CDR1 LGHDT and CDR2 YNNKEL (reference sequence). The CDR3 DNA reads TGTGCCAGCAGCCAAGATCTCGGCCTCTCCTACGAGCAGTACTTC. This gives the protein CASSQDLGLSYEQYF.

This clonotype was counted many times. The chain employs TRBV7-7 and TRBJ1-6; the D is unclear. The V end was cut by 0 bases, the J end by 6 bases, with 15 bases between. Per germline, CDR1 SSHAT and CDR2 FNYEAQ (reference sequence). The CDR3 spans 17 residues. Here the CDR3 reads CASSLAQPTGCNSPLHF. CDR3 sequence (DNA): TGTGCCAGCAGCTTAGCCCAACCGACGGGGTGTAATTCACCCCTCCACTTT.

The chain uses TRBV28 and TRBJ2-3, with D perhaps matching TRBD1 or TRBD2 (5 bases each). The CDR3 consists of 13 residues. V dropped 6 bases and J dropped 3 bases, with 10 bases sitting between them. In germline, CDR1 is MDHEN, CDR2 SYDVKM. The CDR3 coding sequence is TGTGCCAGCAGAAGGGGACCGACAGATACGCAGTATTTT. Its protein is CASRRGPTDTQYF.

This clonotype was seen many times. In DNA form, the CDR3 reads TGTGCCAGCAGCAGACGCCTTTTCGGCGAGACCCAGTACTTC. Protein: CASSRRLFGETQYF. V usage is TRBV3-1 and J usage is TRBJ2-5; the D is unclear. The CDR3 is 14 amino acids. V lost 5 bases and J lost 5, with 15 bases in between. The germline V gene encodes CDR1 LGHDT and CDR2 YNNKEL (reference sequence).